These 10 T cell receptor beta chains were sequenced from one sample in a study of sequential checkpoint blockade in melanoma. The method was immunoSEQ multiplex PCR; TCRdb's version includes in-frame clones alone and lacks a portion of them. The sample lists tens of thousands of clones; approximately 86% were seen once. This sample's treatment: randomized to nivolumab then ipilimumab (arm A) or the reverse (arm B). Source: CD8+ T cells sorted from blood (inferred from file names), taken from a patient given nivolumab and ipilimumab in sequence. The receptors come from a human donor with melanoma.

The rearrangement links TRBV4-1 to TRBJ2-2; D might be TRBD2 (5 bases). The V end lost 1 base, the J end lost 11 bases, and 11 bases lay between the germline ends. The CDR3 covers 13 residues. The germline V gene has CDR1 MGHRA and CDR2 YSYEKL. The CDR3 spells CASSQVSSGELFF. The CDR3 DNA reads as TGCGCCAGCAGCCAAGTCTCGAGCGGTGAGCTGTTTTTT.

V and J are TRBV4-1 and TRBJ2-5; 8 nucleotides agree with TRBD1. The assigned J gene may be wrong: the sequence end matches TRBJ2-7 better. The CDR3 runs 14 residues. The V gene's germline CDR1 is MGHRA and CDR2 YSYEKL. CDR3 loop: CASSPRTGTYEQYF. The CDR3 DNA is TGCGCCAGCAGCCCACGGACAGGGACCTACGAGCAGTACTTC.

This rearrangement joins TRBV4-2 to TRBJ2-7; 12 nucleotides match TRBD2. V lost 0 bases, J lost 1 base, and 10 bases stayed unmatched. Per the germline V gene, CDR1 is LGHNA and CDR2 is YNFKEQ. The CDR3 has 19 amino acids. CDR3 residues: CASSQDILAGGTSSYEQYF. CDR3 in DNA: TGTGCCAGCAGCCAAGATATCCTAGCGGGAGGGACGTCATCCTACGAGCAGTACTTC.

This chain links TRBV6-5 with TRBJ2-5; no reliable D call. With 0 bases removed from V and 5 bases from J, the gap between germline ends came to 7 bases. The CDR3 is 13 amino acids. Germline V gene lookup returns CDR1 MNHEY and CDR2 SVGAGI. DNA of the CDR3: TGTGCCAGCAGTTACTCCCCCCCGGAGACCCAGTACTTC. Its protein is CASSYSPPETQYF.

The chain couples TRBV6-1 to TRBJ1-6, with a tentative D call TRBD1 (5 bases). This CDR3 spans 16 amino acids. Germline CDR1 MNHNS, CDR2 SASEGT. The V gene lost 2 bases and the J gene lost 8 bases, with 16 bases spanning the gap. CDR3 in amino acids: CASSEWVGTGDSPLHF. CDR3 DNA: TGTGCCAGCAGTGAATGGGTGGGGACGGGGGATTCACCCCTCCACTTT.

There are a few counts of this clone. V is TRBV7-8 and J is TRBJ2-6; tentatively, D is TRBD1 (5 bases). Trimming pared 8 bases from V and 0 bases from J, leaving 8 bases between. Germline loops: CDR1 SGHVS, CDR2 FQNEAQ. This CDR3 is 14 amino acids long. CDR3 region: CASHRSSGANVLTF. The CDR3 region has the DNA TGTGCCAGCCACAGGTCCTCTGGGGCCAACGTCCTGACTTTC.

The V and J genes are TRBV5-5 and TRBJ2-7, with D possibly being TRBD2 (6 bases). V lost 0 bases, J lost 6 bases, and 16 bases lay in between. CDR3 length equals 15 residues. CDR1 is SGHKS, CDR2 YYEKEE, per germline (reference sequence). The CDR3 nucleotides are TGTGCCAGCAGCTTGGTATACGGAGGGCTTCGCGAGCAGTACTTC. Residues: CASSLVYGGLREQYF.

This chain joins TRBV7-9 and TRBJ2-3; 14 bases align to TRBD2. This CDR3 comprises 16 residues. V gave up 3 bases and J gave up 4 bases; unmatched junction bases: 3. Germline V gene lookup returns CDR1 SEHNR and CDR2 FQNEAQ (reference sequence). The CDR3, as DNA: TGTGCCAGCAGCTTGACTAGCGGGAGGGTAGCAGATACGCAGTATTTT. This encodes CASSLTSGRVADTQYF.

There are a few counts of this clone. The chain has TRBV4-2 and TRBJ2-7; 10 nucleotides line up with TRBD1. Germline CDR1 and CDR2: LGHNA and YNFKEQ. Trimming took 4 bases from V and 6 from J; bases not matched to a gene: 12. The CDR3 runs to 16 residues. The CDR3 DNA is TGTGCCAGCAGCCGCGTGCCTGGGACAGGGGCGTCCGAGCAGTACTTC. Translating gives CASSRVPGTGASEQYF.

The V and J genes are TRBV7-8 and TRBJ2-7; D unresolved. Trimming took 5 bases from V and 0 from J, leaving 17 bases between them. CDR3 size: 16 residues. Germline loops: CDR1 SGHVS, CDR2 FQNEAQ. The CDR3 reads CASSPLPQASSYEQYF. The CDR3 DNA reads TGTGCCAGCAGCCCCCTCCCGCAGGCGAGCTCCTACGAGCAGTACTTC.